This is a list of T cell receptor beta chains from one sample in a study of T cell repertoires in cytomegalovirus infection. MiXCR, run by TCRdb on the reads, gives a single entry per CDR3 protein. In the table there are 300,000 or so distinct CDR3 sequences, about 25% of which are singletons. Antigens for these TCRs are unknown. This specimen was cultured PBMCs, taken from culture after CMV antigen stimulation. These receptor sequences come from a human donor in good health (CMV status not recorded). Some clones in this sample may be carry-over from other donors' samples. The CDR3 runs from the conserved cysteine through the conserved F or W. D genes are given only for firm matches. The listing skips clone size in some rows; elsewhere it reads once, few, many or a size class.

clone size: few
J gene: TRBJ1-1
V gene: TRBV6-2/TRBV6-3
D gene: TRBD1
CDR3 protein: CASRLQGTTEAFF
CDR3 DNA: TGTGCCAGCAGACTACAGGGGACCACTGAAGCTTTCTTT

clone size: .
J gene: TRBJ2-1
V gene: TRBV6-2/TRBV6-3
D gene: TRBD1
CDR3 protein: CASSRAGTGLEQFF
CDR3 DNA: TGTGCCAGCAGTCGCGCCGGGACAGGGCTTGAGCAGTTCTTC

clone size: .
J gene: TRBJ2-4
V gene: TRBV11-1
D gene: TRBD2
CDR3 protein: CASSLGSGSYINIQYF
CDR3 DNA: TGTGCCAGCAGCCTCGGTAGCGGGAGTTACATAAACATTCAGTACTTC

clone size: .
J gene: TRBJ1-1
V gene: TRBV7-3
D gene: .
CDR3 protein: CVSSLKQGRDSEAFF
CDR3 DNA: TGTGTCAGCAGCTTAAAGCAGGGGAGGGACTCTGAAGCTTTCTTT

clone size: .
J gene: TRBJ1-3
V gene: TRBV19
D gene: .
CDR3 protein: CASSTRSNGNTIYF
CDR3 DNA: TGTGCCAGTAGTACCCGGAGCAATGGAAACACCATATATTTT

clone size: few
J gene: TRBJ1-1
V gene: TRBV19
D gene: .
CDR3 protein: CASSIDLISGTMNTEAFF
CDR3 DNA: TGTGCCAGTAGTATAGACCTTATATCCGGGACCATGAACACTGAAGCTTTCTTT

clone size: few
J gene: TRBJ1-1
V gene: TRBV4-3
D gene: .
CDR3 protein: CASSQASLRARAFF
CDR3 DNA: TGCGCCAGCAGCCAAGCCTCCCTCAGGGCGAGAGCTTTCTTT

clone size: many
J gene: TRBJ1-1
V gene: TRBV28
D gene: .
CDR3 protein: CASSLSGGGTEAFF
CDR3 DNA: TGTGCCAGCAGTTTATCGGGGGGAGGAACTGAAGCTTTCTTT

clone size: .
J gene: TRBJ2-4
V gene: TRBV12-3/TRBV12-4
D gene: .
CDR3 protein: CASSPLWGNRGRAGGSAKNIQYF
CDR3 DNA: TGTGCCAGCAGTCCCCTATGGGGTAACAGGGGGCGAGCGGGAGGTTCGGCCAAAAACATTCAGTACTTC

clone size: .
J gene: TRBJ1-2
V gene: TRBV12-3/TRBV12-4
D gene: TRBD1
CDR3 protein: CASSSRGTGPGYGYTF
CDR3 DNA: TGTGCCAGCAGTTCTCGCGGGACAGGGCCCGGCTATGGCTACACCTTC

clone size: few
J gene: TRBJ2-3
V gene: TRBV7-6
D gene: TRBD2
CDR3 protein: CASSALGLAGGTDTQYF
CDR3 DNA: TGTGCCAGCAGCGCGTTGGGACTAGCGGGAGGCACAGATACGCAGTATTTT

clone size: .
J gene: TRBJ2-1
V gene: TRBV6-2/TRBV6-3
D gene: .
CDR3 protein: CASSYSGQLNEQFF
CDR3 DNA: TGTGCCAGCAGTTACTCAGGTCAACTAAATGAGCAGTTCTTC

clone size: many
J gene: TRBJ2-7
V gene: TRBV7-8
D gene: .
CDR3 protein: CASSHRPTYEQYF
CDR3 DNA: TGTGCCAGCAGCCACAGGCCAACCTACGAGCAGTACTTC

clone size: .
J gene: TRBJ1-4
V gene: TRBV12-3/TRBV12-4
D gene: .
CDR3 protein: CASSLGQEPTNEKLFF
CDR3 DNA: TGTGCCAGCAGTTTAGGACAGGAGCCAACTAATGAAAAACTGTTTTTT

clone size: .
J gene: TRBJ1-1
V gene: TRBV30
D gene: .
CDR3 protein: CAWSRSGLHTTEAFF
CDR3 DNA: TGTGCCTGGAGCCGATCGGGACTCCATACCACTGAAGCTTTCTTT

clone size: .
J gene: TRBJ1-6
V gene: TRBV7-8
D gene: .
CDR3 protein: CASSPGTLGSPLHF
CDR3 DNA: TGTGCCAGCAGCCCAGGAACCTTGGGTTCACCCCTCCACTTT

clone size: many
J gene: TRBJ1-2
V gene: TRBV7-2
D gene: .
CDR3 protein: CASSVDTNYGYTF
CDR3 DNA: TGTGCCAGCAGCGTAGACACCAACTATGGCTACACCTTC

clone size: many
J gene: TRBJ1-4
V gene: TRBV12-3/TRBV12-4
D gene: TRBD1
CDR3 protein: CASSPGTDEKLFF
CDR3 DNA: TGTGCCAGCAGCCCTGGGACAGATGAAAAACTGTTTTTT

clone size: few
J gene: TRBJ2-2
V gene: TRBV6-5
D gene: TRBD2
CDR3 protein: CASSYPGLAGGSRELFF
CDR3 DNA: TGTGCCAGCAGTTACCCTGGACTAGCGGGAGGTAGTAGGGAGCTGTTTTTT

clone size: few
J gene: TRBJ2-5
V gene: TRBV4-1
D gene: TRBD2
CDR3 protein: CASSQATSGEETQYF
CDR3 DNA: TGCGCCAGCAGCCAAGCGACTAGCGGAGAAGAGACCCAGTACTTC

clone size: many
J gene: TRBJ1-2
V gene: TRBV6-2/TRBV6-3
D gene: .
CDR3 protein: CASSRGQNGYTF
CDR3 DNA: TGTGCCAGCAGTAGAGGACAGAATGGCTACACCTTC